What follows are 16 T cell receptor beta chains derived from one specimen sequenced in a study of blood T cell repertoires in COVID-19. TCRdb's copy holds only in-frame clones and misses some; the assay was immunoSEQ multiplex PCR. The sample yields hundreds of thousands of clones, roughly four fifths seen once. The sequenced sample consisted of PBMCs or T cells enriched from blood (not recorded which). These receptors were collected from a man in his forties or fifties who had been exposed to COVID-19.

The chain couples TRBV30 to TRBJ2-3, with TRBD2 matching 7 bases. The CDR3 has 12 amino acids. Per the germline V gene, CDR1 is GTSNPN and CDR2 is SVGIG (reference sequence). V dropped 3 bases and J dropped 4; count of bases not matched to a gene: 1. CDR3 in amino acids: CAWSGGSDTQYF. The CDR3 DNA sequence: TGTGCCTGGAGCGGGGGGTCAGATACGCAGTATTTT.

This rearrangement joins TRBV29-1 to TRBJ2-1; D perhaps matches TRBD2 (5 bases). The CDR3 spans 12 residues. V was pared by 4 bases and J by 6 bases, with 10 bases between. The germline gives CDR1 SQVTM, CDR2 ANQGSEA. The CDR3 bases are TGCAGCGTTGCTTGGGAGCGCAATGAGCAGTTCTTC. Translated: CSVAWERNEQFF.

The chain is built from TRBV24-1 and TRBJ2-2, with 14 bases aligning to TRBD2. V gave up 9 bases and J gave up 3 bases; unmatched junction bases: 8. The CDR3 sequence is 17 residues long. Germline V gene lookup returns CDR1 KGHDR and CDR2 SFDVKD. This CDR3 reads CATQPGLAGEYTGELFF. The CDR3 DNA sequence: TGTGCCACCCAACCGGGACTAGCGGGAGAATACACCGGGGAGCTGTTTTTT.

This clone was counted once. The chain links TRBV23-1 to TRBJ2-7, with 9 bases identical to TRBD1. TRBV23-1 is an open reading frame, and its role is uncertain. V shed 6 bases and J 3 bases; nucleotides not matched to a gene: 9. This CDR3 is 15 amino acids long. In nucleotides, the CDR3 is TGCGCCAGCAGACCTCGGGACAGGGAGATCTACGAGCAGTACTTC. Residues: CASRPRDREIYEQYF.

The chain joins TRBV11-2 to TRBJ1-1, with 8 bases lining up with TRBD1. Trimming removed 5 bases from V and 1 base from J; junction bases left unmatched: 3. The V gene's germline CDR1 is SGHAT and CDR2 FQNNGV. The CDR3 is 14 amino acids. The CDR3 protein is CASSLTGGNTEAFF. The CDR3 DNA is TGTGCCAGCAGCCTAACAGGGGGGAACACTGAAGCTTTCTTT.

Concerning this clone: The junction does not match germline at one end; this may be a read error. The chain recombines TRBV3-1 (or the pseudogene TRBV3-2) with TRBJ2-3, with TRBD1 as a possible D gene (5 bases). Germline CDR1 LGHDT, CDR2 YNNKEL (reference sequence). CDR3 length: 14 residues. This CDR3 reads CASSQEWSTGTQYF. CDR3 DNA: TGTGCCAGCAGCCAAGAGTGGAGCACAGGTACGCAGTATTTT.

The chain joins TRBV7-9 to TRBJ1-2, with 8 positions matching TRBD1. V dropped 5 bases and J dropped 6; count of bases not matched to a gene: 2. Germline loops: CDR1 SEHNR, CDR2 FQNEAQ (reference sequence). The CDR3 contains 12 residues. This chain's CDR3 is CASSETGDGYTF. In nucleotides, the CDR3 is TGTGCCAGCAGCGAGACAGGGGATGGCTACACCTTC.

In the case of this clone: The germline gene is not matched at one end of the junction; a read error may be the cause. The chain links TRBV19 to TRBJ2-3; 9 bases fit TRBD2. The CDR3 has 15 amino acids. Germline CDR1 and CDR2: LNHDA and SQIVND (reference sequence). The DNA of the CDR3 is TGTGCCAGCAGTAGCGGGAGTTCCCGCACAGATACGCAGTATTTT. It translates to CASSSGSSRTDTQYF.

V is TRBV5-1 and J is TRBJ2-5, with 11 nucleotides matching TRBD2. After removal of 8 bases from V and 7 bases from J, the junction contained 16 bases not matched to a gene. This CDR3 region has 16 residues. Germline V lookup: CDR1 SGHRS, CDR2 YFSETQ. CDR3 in amino acids: CASMTTSGTSLGTQYF. The CDR3 DNA is TGCGCCAGTATGACGACTAGCGGGACTTCCTTGGGGACCCAGTACTTC.

The rearrangement links TRBV7-9 to TRBJ2-7; possible D gene TRBD1, 7 bases. CDR1 and CDR2 from the germline V gene are SEHNR and FQNEAQ (reference sequence). The CDR3 is 15 residues long. V was cut by 0 bases and J by 4 bases, with 13 bases left in between. As DNA, the CDR3 is TGTGCCAGCAGCTTAGCGCAGGGGGGTGTGTACGAGCAGTACTTC. Translation: CASSLAQGGVYEQYF.

In its sample, this clone was seen a few times. The chain joins TRBV6-5 to TRBJ1-2, with a tentative D call TRBD1 (6 bases). V lost 8 bases to trimming and J lost 5 bases, with 18 bases between them. The length of the CDR3 is 14 residues. CDR1 is MNHEY, CDR2 SVGAGI, per germline. As DNA, the CDR3 is TGTGCCAGCGGAAGGTCAGGGGACGATTATGGCTACACCTTC. It encodes CASGRSGDDYGYTF.

In its sample, this clone was seen a few times. The V and J genes are TRBV4-2 and TRBJ1-5; unclear D gene. The CDR3 is 13 amino acids. V was clipped by 1 base and J by 9 bases, with 10 bases between them. Per the germline V gene, CDR1 is LGHNA and CDR2 is YNFKEQ. The CDR3 region is CASSQALEGPQHF. The CDR3 DNA is TGTGCCAGCAGCCAAGCCCTAGAGGGGCCCCAGCATTTT.

This clone was seen a handful of times. This sequence joins TRBV10-3 and TRBJ1-2; D gene unclear. The CDR3 is 12 amino acids. Germline CDR1 and CDR2: ENHRY and SYGVKD. Between the trimmed V and J ends, which lost 0 bases and 4 bases, there was a span of 3 bases. This CDR3 reads CAISESGYGYTF. CDR3 coding DNA: TGTGCCATCAGTGAGTCCGGCTATGGCTACACCTTC.

The chain combines TRBV29-1 with TRBJ1-1; D is perhaps TRBD1 (5 bases). Looked up from germline, CDR1 is SQVTM and CDR2 is ANQGSEA. The germline V and J ends were trimmed by 4 bases and 1 base, with 10 bases remaining between them. This CDR3 region has 13 residues. CDR3 amino acids: CSVGRQSNTEAFF. DNA of the CDR3: TGCAGCGTTGGAAGACAGTCGAACACTGAAGCTTTCTTT.

This chain connects TRBV7-2 to TRBJ1-2, with D possibly being TRBD1 (5 bases). This CDR3 comprises 13 residues. CDR1 is SGHTA and CDR2 is FQGNSA in the germline V gene. V was clipped by 1 base and J by 4 bases, with 7 bases between them. The chain's CDR3 is CASSLGGGYGYTF. The CDR3 DNA reads as TGTGCCAGCAGCTTAGGCGGGGGCTATGGCTACACCTTC.

The chain couples TRBV24-1 to TRBJ2-5; D is unclear. Germline CDR1 and CDR2: KGHDR and SFDVKD. This CDR3 region has 13 residues. V lost 6 bases to trimming and J lost 7 bases, with 14 bases between them. The CDR3 sequence is CATSLGVVGTQYF. The CDR3 DNA sequence: TGTGCCACCAGTCTAGGTGTGGTGGGGACCCAGTACTTC.